Given below is one T cell receptor beta chain in context. The antigen is unknown. CDR1 SQVTM and CDR2 ANQGSEA come from the germline V gene. The CDR3 contains 17 residues. The V end lost 4 bases, the J end lost 1 base, and 22 bases lay between the germline ends. Clones were sequenced by immunoSEQ multiplex PCR, and TCRdb holds only the in-frame ones, with some missing. The sample includes over 110,000 clones, 93% of them seen just once. The sample is drawn from a study of T cell responses to AZD1222 COVID-19 vaccine. The study's findings and limits: Among those given AZD1222, only six were seropositive at baseline. Donors were largely white British and mainly female; clonal diversity was possibly underestimated.

The receptor was isolated from an adult in good health. Sample: peripheral blood, taken on day 0 of AZD1222 vaccination. The rearrangement joins TRBV29-1 to TRBJ1-1; D is possibly TRBD1 (5 bases). The CDR3 coding sequence is TGCAGCGTTGCTCGTCGGGGCGCATACGAGGGGAACACTGAAGCTTTCTTT. This translates into CSVARRGAYEGNTEAFF.